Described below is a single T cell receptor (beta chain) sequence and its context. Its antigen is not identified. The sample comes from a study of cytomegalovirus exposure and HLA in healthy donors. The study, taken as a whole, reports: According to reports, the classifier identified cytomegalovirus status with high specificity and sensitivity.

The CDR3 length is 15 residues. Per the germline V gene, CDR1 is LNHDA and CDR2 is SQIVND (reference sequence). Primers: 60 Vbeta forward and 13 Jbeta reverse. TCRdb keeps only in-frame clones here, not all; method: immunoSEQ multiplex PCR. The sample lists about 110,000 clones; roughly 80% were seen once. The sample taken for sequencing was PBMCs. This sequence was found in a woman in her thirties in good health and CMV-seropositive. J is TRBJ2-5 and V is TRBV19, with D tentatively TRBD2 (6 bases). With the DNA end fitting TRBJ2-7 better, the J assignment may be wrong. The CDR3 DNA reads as TGTGCCAGTAGTATAGACTCGCGGGGACTCTACGAGCAGTACTTC. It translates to CASSIDSRGLYEQYF.